These T cell receptor beta chains were read from a single sample in a study of T cell responses to AZD1222 COVID-19 vaccine. The repertoire was sequenced with immunoSEQ multiplex PCR; TCRdb's copy has only in-frame clones and lacks some. The data hold tens of thousands of clones, with roughly nine tenths observed a single time. The source was peripheral blood, collected on day 0 of AZD1222 vaccination. These TCRs come from an adult in good health. Each CDR3 is given with its conserved first and last residue. D genes are given only for firm matches. Only part of the rows carry a size: once, few, many, or a class if the clone is expanded.

d_gene: -; abundance: -; j_gene: TRBJ1-1; v_gene: TRBV5-6; CDR3nt: TGTGCCAGCAGCTTGGGGGGCACCACTGAAGCTTTCTTT; CDR3aa: CASSLGGTTEAFF
d_gene: TRBD1; abundance: -; j_gene: TRBJ2-2; v_gene: TRBV19; CDR3nt: TGTGCCAGTAGTATTGGGACAGTAAACACCGGGGAGCTGTTTTTT; CDR3aa: CASSIGTVNTGELFF
d_gene: -; abundance: -; j_gene: TRBJ2-2; v_gene: TRBV5-6; CDR3nt: TGTGCCAGCAGCTTCACCGGGGAGCTGTTTTTT; CDR3aa: CASSFTGELFF
d_gene: -; abundance: -; j_gene: TRBJ1-4; v_gene: TRBV9; CDR3nt: TGTGCCAGCAGCGCCTCGTTACAACGCGAAAAACTGTTTTTT; CDR3aa: CASSASLQREKLFF
d_gene: -; abundance: -; j_gene: TRBJ1-2; v_gene: TRBV19; CDR3nt: TGTGCCAGTACGAGGGGAGGGGTTGACGATGGCTACACCTTC; CDR3aa: CASTRGGVDDGYTF
d_gene: TRBD1; abundance: -; j_gene: TRBJ2-1; v_gene: TRBV10-3; CDR3nt: TGTGCCATCAGTGAGTCGATAGGGGGCGCAGGGAATGAGCAGTTCTTC; CDR3aa: CAISESIGGAGNEQFF
d_gene: TRBD1; abundance: -; j_gene: TRBJ1-4; v_gene: TRBV19; CDR3nt: TGTGCCAGTAGTTTCAGGACAGGGGCGACTAATGAAAAACTGTTTTTT; CDR3aa: CASSFRTGATNEKLFF
d_gene: -; abundance: once; j_gene: TRBJ2-7; v_gene: TRBV29-1; CDR3nt: TGCAGCGTCGGCCGCACGGACGGGAAGCAGTACTTC; CDR3aa: CSVGRTDGKQYF
d_gene: -; abundance: -; j_gene: TRBJ1-2; v_gene: TRBV19; CDR3nt: TGTGCCAGTAGTTTCACTTATGGCTACACCTTC; CDR3aa: CASSFTYGYTF
d_gene: -; abundance: -; j_gene: TRBJ2-1; v_gene: TRBV7-9; CDR3nt: TGTGCCAGCAGCTTAAGGTCTTCGGTAGAGGGGAATGAGCAGTTCTTC; CDR3aa: CASSLRSSVEGNEQFF
d_gene: TRBD1; abundance: -; j_gene: TRBJ1-4; v_gene: TRBV6-5; CDR3nt: TGTGCCAGCAGACGTACCAGGGGGAGTTATGAAAAACTGTTTTTT; CDR3aa: CASRRTRGSYEKLFF
d_gene: TRBD2; abundance: few; j_gene: TRBJ2-7; v_gene: TRBV3-1/TRBV3-2; CDR3nt: TGTGCCAGCAGTCAGCGGGAGGGCCGAGGTTACGAGCAGTACTTC; CDR3aa: CASSQREGRGYEQYF
d_gene: TRBD2; abundance: -; j_gene: TRBJ2-1; v_gene: TRBV3-1/TRBV3-2; CDR3nt: TGTGCCAGCAGCCCCATAGCGGGAGGGTACAATGAGCAGTTCTTC; CDR3aa: CASSPIAGGYNEQFF
d_gene: TRBD1; abundance: once; j_gene: TRBJ1-2; v_gene: TRBV7-2; CDR3nt: TGTGCCAGCAGCTTCGGATCTCAGGGGGACACAAATGGCTACACCTTC; CDR3aa: CASSFGSQGDTNGYTF
d_gene: -; abundance: few; j_gene: TRBJ1-1; v_gene: TRBV3-1/TRBV3-2; CDR3nt: TGTGCCAGCAGGTCTGGAGCGGACACTGAAGCTTTCTTT; CDR3aa: CASRSGADTEAFF
d_gene: TRBD1; abundance: once; j_gene: TRBJ1-1; v_gene: TRBV2; CDR3nt: TGTGCCAGCAGCGGGACAGTGAACACTGAAGCTTTCTTT; CDR3aa: CASSGTVNTEAFF
d_gene: -; abundance: -; j_gene: TRBJ1-2; v_gene: TRBV5-4; CDR3nt: TGTGCCAGCAGCTCAGGCGGGCAGGGGATGGATGGCTACACCTTC; CDR3aa: CASSSGGQGMDGYTF